This T cell receptor beta chain was captured by sequencing in a study of lymphopenia after photon versus proton radiotherapy. The repertoire was sequenced with immunoSEQ multiplex PCR; TCRdb's copy has only in-frame clones and lacks some. The sample records roughly 58,000 clones, roughly nine tenths being singletons. Germline V lookup: CDR1 GTSNPN, CDR2 SVGIG (reference sequence). The CDR3 sequence is 11 residues long. V gave up 6 bases and J gave up 8 bases, with 13 bases separating them. The chain carries TRBV30 and TRBJ1-1, with a tentative D call TRBD1 (5 bases). The sequence was collected from an older man with esophageal cancer. Sequencing was performed on peripheral blood, taken from a patient treated with proton-based radiotherapy. For the CDR3, the DNA is TGTGCCTGTCTGCCATGGGGGGAAGCTTTCTTT. Translated, it gives CACLPWGEAFF.